These T cell receptor beta chains were read from a single sample in a study of graft-versus-host responses after intestinal transplantation. Data came from immunoSEQ multiplex PCR; TCRdb stores just in-frame clones and leaves some out. The data show about 64,000 clones, roughly 90% seen once. No antigen has been identified for these receptors. The source was unstimulated CD8+ T cells sorted from spleen or lymph node cells, collected before transplant. All receptors come from a human donor who was the organ donor for an intestinal transplant. Both conserved end residues are part of each CDR3. A D gene is named only where the DNA matches it firmly. Rows give clone size only sometimes, using once, few, many, or a class for an expanded clone.

D gene: TRBD1; clone size: NA; V gene: TRBV10-3; J gene: TRBJ2-7; CDR3 protein: CAIRDRVFSEQYF; CDR3 DNA: TGTGCCATCAGGGACAGGGTCTTTTCCGAGCAGTACTTC
D gene: NA; clone size: NA; V gene: TRBV5-1; J gene: TRBJ2-1; CDR3 protein: CASSFLRVAYNEQFF; CDR3 DNA: TGCGCCAGCAGCTTTCTGCGGGTGGCCTACAATGAGCAGTTCTTC
D gene: NA; clone size: NA; V gene: TRBV10-3; J gene: TRBJ1-2; CDR3 protein: CAISEGADGYTF; CDR3 DNA: TGTGCCATCAGTGAGGGGGCAGATGGCTACACCTTC
D gene: NA; clone size: NA; V gene: TRBV27; J gene: TRBJ1-5; CDR3 protein: CASRYGNQPQHF; CDR3 DNA: TGTGCCAGCAGGTATGGCAATCAGCCCCAGCATTTT
D gene: TRBD2; clone size: NA; V gene: TRBV9; J gene: TRBJ2-7; CDR3 protein: CASSVASGAATYEQYF; CDR3 DNA: TGTGCCAGCAGCGTAGCGAGCGGGGCCGCTACCTACGAGCAGTACTTC
D gene: TRBD2; clone size: NA; V gene: TRBV29-1; J gene: TRBJ2-3; CDR3 protein: CSVGGSGRAPDTQYF; CDR3 DNA: TGCAGCGTTGGAGGGAGCGGGAGGGCCCCAGATACGCAGTATTTT
D gene: TRBD2; clone size: NA; V gene: TRBV5-6; J gene: TRBJ2-4; CDR3 protein: CASSPPGGATKNIQYF; CDR3 DNA: TGTGCCAGCAGCCCCCCGGGGGGGGCGACCAAAAACATTCAGTACTTC
D gene: TRBD1; clone size: NA; V gene: TRBV7-7; J gene: TRBJ1-1; CDR3 protein: CASSPETGGEAFF; CDR3 DNA: TGTGCTAGCAGCCCCGAGACAGGGGGTGAAGCTTTCTTT
D gene: TRBD1; clone size: few; V gene: TRBV4-3; J gene: TRBJ2-7; CDR3 protein: CASSLGQGIHEQYF; CDR3 DNA: TGCGCCAGCAGCCTGGGACAGGGGATCCACGAGCAGTACTTC
D gene: TRBD2; clone size: NA; V gene: TRBV11-2; J gene: TRBJ2-1; CDR3 protein: CASSLVSGDYNEQFF; CDR3 DNA: TGTGCCAGCAGCTTGGTTAGCGGGGACTACAATGAGCAGTTCTTC